Listed below are T cell receptor beta chains from one sample, sequenced in a study of a mutant IDH1 vaccine in newly diagnosed glioma. For these receptors, no antigen is known. Assay: immunoSEQ multiplex PCR; the TCRdb copy retains only in-frame clones and omits some. The sample carries about 30,000 clones, 85% to 90% recorded once. The sequenced sample was PBMCs, obtained from a glioma patient whose treatment included an IDH1 peptide vaccine. The receptor source for this set is a man younger than 35 with glioma. The CDR3 runs from the conserved cysteine through the conserved F or W. Each record gives: V gene, D gene, J gene, clone size, CDR3 protein, CDR3 DNA. D genes are given only for firm matches. Size is stated for part of the rows, as once, few or many counts, or as a class when the clone is expanded.

TRBV29-1	TRBD2	TRBJ2-2	once	CSVEGAGGSTGELFF	TGCAGCGTTGAAGGGGCGGGAGGGAGCACCGGGGAGCTGTTTTTT
TRBV6-6	.	TRBJ1-5	.	CASSYSSQPNQPQHF	TGTGCCAGCAGTTACTCGAGCCAGCCAAATCAGCCCCAGCATTTT
TRBV6-4	.	TRBJ2-1	.	CASSPYNEQFF	TGTGCCAGCAGTCCCTACAATGAGCAGTTCTTC
TRBV14	TRBD1	TRBJ2-3	.	CASSQTHQTGGLSDTQYF	TGTGCCAGCAGCCAGACGCACCAGACAGGGGGATTATCAGATACGCAGTATTTT
TRBV30	.	TRBJ1-3	.	CAWHLPRAGGNTIYF	TGTGCCTGGCATCTACCCCGGGCAGGAGGAAACACCATATATTTT
TRBV19	TRBD2	TRBJ2-7	.	CASSIVSGGRDYEQYF	TGTGCCAGTAGTATAGTATCGGGCGGGAGGGACTACGAGCAGTACTTC
TRBV10-1	.	TRBJ2-2	.	CASSDPGANTGELFF	TGCGCCAGCAGTGATCCAGGGGCGAACACCGGGGAGCTGTTTTTT
TRBV28	TRBD1	TRBJ1-4	.	CASSLGTARGEKLFF	TGTGCCAGCAGTTTAGGGACAGCGAGAGGGGAAAAACTGTTTTTT
TRBV6-1	.	TRBJ1-1	few	CASRDTLNTEAFF	TGTGCCAGCAGGGACACCTTGAACACTGAAGCTTTCTTT
TRBV9	.	TRBJ1-1	.	CASSVEYGSEAFF	TGTGCCAGCAGCGTAGAGTATGGGTCTGAAGCTTTCTTT
TRBV2	.	TRBJ1-1	.	CASSEGRGNTEAFF	TGTGCCAGCAGTGAGGGCCGGGGGAACACTGAAGCTTTCTTT
TRBV19	TRBD2	TRBJ2-2	.	CASSLVGLAGEGTGELFF	TGTGCCAGTAGTCTCGTCGGGCTAGCGGGAGAGGGCACCGGGGAGCTGTTTTTT
TRBV19	.	TRBJ1-2	.	CASREGLYGYTF	TGTGCCAGTCGGGAGGGACTTTATGGCTACACCTTC
TRBV28	TRBD1	TRBJ1-3	.	CASSGTASPGNTIYF	TGTGCCAGCAGCGGGACAGCCTCTCCCGGAAACACCATATATTTT
TRBV19	.	TRBJ2-6	.	CASSTQTGTGANVLTF	TGTGCCAGTAGTACTCAGACAGGTACTGGGGCCAACGTCCTGACTTTC
TRBV19	.	TRBJ1-2	.	CASSPTDNYGYTF	TGTGCCAGTAGCCCGACAGATAACTATGGCTACACCTTC
TRBV4-1	TRBD1	TRBJ1-5	.	CASSQGQGYQPQHF	TGCGCCAGCAGCCAGGGACAGGGATATCAGCCCCAGCATTTT
TRBV18	.	TRBJ2-5	.	CASTPGQQETQYF	TGTGCCAGCACACCCGGACAGCAAGAGACCCAGTACTTC
TRBV30	.	TRBJ2-2	.	CAWKRAGTGELFF	TGTGCCTGGAAGCGCGCGGGCACCGGGGAGCTGTTTTTT
TRBV20-1	.	TRBJ1-2	.	CSARTWGYTF	TGCAGTGCGCGCACATGGGGCTACACCTTC
TRBV28	.	TRBJ1-5	.	CASSLLGVQPQHF	TGTGCCAGCAGTTTGTTAGGAGTTCAGCCCCAGCATTTT
TRBV6-5	TRBD1	TRBJ2-7	.	CASNPGQGISYEQYF	TGTGCCAGCAATCCGGGACAGGGGATCTCCTACGAGCAGTACTTC